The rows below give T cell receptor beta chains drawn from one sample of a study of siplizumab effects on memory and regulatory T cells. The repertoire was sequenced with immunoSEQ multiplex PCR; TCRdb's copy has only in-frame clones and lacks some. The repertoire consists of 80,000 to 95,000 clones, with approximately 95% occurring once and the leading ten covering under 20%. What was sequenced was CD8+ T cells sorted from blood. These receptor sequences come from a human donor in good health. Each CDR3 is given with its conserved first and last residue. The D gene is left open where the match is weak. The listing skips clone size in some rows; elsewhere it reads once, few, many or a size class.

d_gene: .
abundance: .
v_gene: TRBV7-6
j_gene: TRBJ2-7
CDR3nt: TGTGCCAGCAGCCGCGGACACGCCGAGCAGTACTTC
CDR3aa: CASSRGHAEQYF

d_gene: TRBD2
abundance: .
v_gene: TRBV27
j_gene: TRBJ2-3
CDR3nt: TGTGCCAGCAGACCCACCGCGAGTAGCGGGTCCATCATCTTGGGCACAGATACGCAGTATTTT
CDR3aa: CASRPTASSGSIILGTDTQYF

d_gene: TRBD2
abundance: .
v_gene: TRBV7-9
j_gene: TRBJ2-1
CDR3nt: TGTGCCAGCGGCGGACTAGCGGGAGGGCCCGATGAGCAGTTCTTC
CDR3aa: CASGGLAGGPDEQFF

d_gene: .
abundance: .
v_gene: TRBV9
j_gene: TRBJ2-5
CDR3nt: TGTGCCAGCAGCGTAGGGAACCGCCCGAGGGAGACCCAGTACTTC
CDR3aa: CASSVGNRPRETQYF

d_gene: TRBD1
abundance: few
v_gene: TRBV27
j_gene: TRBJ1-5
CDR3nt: TGTGCCAGCAGACAGGGGAGGGCTCAGCCCCAGCATTTT
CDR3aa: CASRQGRAQPQHF

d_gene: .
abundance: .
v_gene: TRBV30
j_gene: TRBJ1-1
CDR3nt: TGTGCCTGGCGGAACACTGAAGCTTTCTTT
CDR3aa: CAWRNTEAFF

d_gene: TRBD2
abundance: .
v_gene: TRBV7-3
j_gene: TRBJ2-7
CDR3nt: TGTGCCAGCAGCTACTACACCGGGACTAGATTATACGAGCAGTACTTC
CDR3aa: CASSYYTGTRLYEQYF

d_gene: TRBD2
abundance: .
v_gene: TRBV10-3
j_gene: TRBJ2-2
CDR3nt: TGTGCCATCAGGCAAAAACTAGCGGAGTTAAACACCGGGGAGCTGTTTTTT
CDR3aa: CAIRQKLAELNTGELFF

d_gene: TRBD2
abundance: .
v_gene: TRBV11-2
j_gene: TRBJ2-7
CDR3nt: TGTGCCAGCAGCTTATCCTTCCCCCCCGGGACTAGCAGCTACGAGCAGTACTTC
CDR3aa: CASSLSFPPGTSSYEQYF

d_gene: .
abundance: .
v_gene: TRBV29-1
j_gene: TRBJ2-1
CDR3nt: TGCAGCGTTGAGGGCTACGAGTACAATGAGCAGTTCTTC
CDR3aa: CSVEGYEYNEQFF

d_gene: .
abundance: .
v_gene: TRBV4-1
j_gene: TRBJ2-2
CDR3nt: TGCGCCAGCAGCCCTCCACCCGGGGAGCTGTTTTTT
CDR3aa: CASSPPPGELFF

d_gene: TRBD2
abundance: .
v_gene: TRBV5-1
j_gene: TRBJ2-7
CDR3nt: TGCGCCAGCAGCTTGAATCCACGGGAGGCCGGCGAGCAGTACTTC
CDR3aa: CASSLNPREAGEQYF

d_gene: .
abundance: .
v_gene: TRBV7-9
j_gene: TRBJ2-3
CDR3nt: TGTGCCAGCAGCTCTCCATTTGCCCGGGATCCGGAAGGAACAGATACGCAGTATTTT
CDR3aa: CASSSPFARDPEGTDTQYF

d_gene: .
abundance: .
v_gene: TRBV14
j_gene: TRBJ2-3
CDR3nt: TGTGCCAGCAGCCAAGACGCCAGGGGGGTTAGCACAGATACGCAGTATTTT
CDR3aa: CASSQDARGVSTDTQYF

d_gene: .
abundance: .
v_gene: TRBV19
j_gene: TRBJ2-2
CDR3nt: TGTGCCAGTAGATCTGCGACGGACGGTACCGGGGAGCTGTTTTTT
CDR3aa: CASRSATDGTGELFF

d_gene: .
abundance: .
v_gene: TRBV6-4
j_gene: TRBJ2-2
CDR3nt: TGTGCCAGCAGTGATTCAGGGCGATACACCGGGGAGCTGTTTTTT
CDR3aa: CASSDSGRYTGELFF

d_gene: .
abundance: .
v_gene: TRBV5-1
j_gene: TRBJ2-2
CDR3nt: TGCGCCAGCAGCTCCCCCGACGGGGGAAACACCGGGGAGCTGTTTTTT
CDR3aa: CASSSPDGGNTGELFF

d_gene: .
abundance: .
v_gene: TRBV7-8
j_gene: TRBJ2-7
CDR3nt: TGTGCCAGCAGCCAACCCCGTTCTCAGACTGGAAGCTCCTACGAGCAGTACTTC
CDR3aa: CASSQPRSQTGSSYEQYF

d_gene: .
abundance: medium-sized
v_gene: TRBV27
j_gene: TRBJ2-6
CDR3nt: TGTGCCAGCAGCCCCTCCTATAACTCTGGGGCCAACGTCCTGACTTTC
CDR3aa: CASSPSYNSGANVLTF

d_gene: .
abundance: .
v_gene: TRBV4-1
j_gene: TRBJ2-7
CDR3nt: TGCGCCAGCAGCCAAGGGGGCGGAGGAAAACCGACCTACGAGCAGTACTTC
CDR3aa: CASSQGGGGKPTYEQYF

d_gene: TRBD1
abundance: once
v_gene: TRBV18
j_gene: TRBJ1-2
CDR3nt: TGTGCCAGCTCACCGGGACAGGCTCCCCCAGACGGCTACACCTTC
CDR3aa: CASSPGQAPPDGYTF

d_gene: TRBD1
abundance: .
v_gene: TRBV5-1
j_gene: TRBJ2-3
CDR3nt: TGCGCCAGCAGCTCGGGACCCGGGACAGGAGTCACAGATACGCAGTATTTT
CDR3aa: CASSSGPGTGVTDTQYF

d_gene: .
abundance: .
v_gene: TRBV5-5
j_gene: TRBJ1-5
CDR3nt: TGTGCCAGCAGGCCAGGGAGTCATAGCAATCAGCCCCAGCATTTT
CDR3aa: CASRPGSHSNQPQHF

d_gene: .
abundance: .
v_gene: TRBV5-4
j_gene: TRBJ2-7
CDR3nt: TGTGCCAGCACCGTCCCGGGTCGCTCCTACGAGCAGTACTTC
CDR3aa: CASTVPGRSYEQYF

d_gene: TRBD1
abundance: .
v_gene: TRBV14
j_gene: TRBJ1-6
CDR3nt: TGTGCCAGCAGCCAGGATGTGGGACAGGCTTATAATTCACCCCTCCACTTT
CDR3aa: CASSQDVGQAYNSPLHF

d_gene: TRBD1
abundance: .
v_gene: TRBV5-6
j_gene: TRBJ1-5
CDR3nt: TGTGCCAGCAGCTTGGGGGGACAGGGCATACCCCAGCATTTT
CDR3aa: CASSLGGQGIPQHF

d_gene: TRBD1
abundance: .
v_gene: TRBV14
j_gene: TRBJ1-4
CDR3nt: TGTGCCAGCAGCCAAGTCCAGGACAGGGGTAATGAAAAACTGTTTTTT
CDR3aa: CASSQVQDRGNEKLFF

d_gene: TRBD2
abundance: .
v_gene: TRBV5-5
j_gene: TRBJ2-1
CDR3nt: TGTGCCAGCAGCTTGATTAATGCGACTAGCGGCTACAATGAGCAGTTCTTC
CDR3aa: CASSLINATSGYNEQFF